Listed here are 8 T cell receptor beta chains from one sample, sequenced in a study of blood T cell repertoires in COVID-19. Method: immunoSEQ multiplex PCR; TCRdb's copy keeps in-frame clones and lacks some. The sample contains approximately 110,000 clones, around 83% of which appear only once. The sample was peripheral blood. These TCRs come from a human donor in a cohort sampled during active COVID-19.

The chain links TRBV28 to TRBJ2-7; 10 bases line up with TRBD2. Germline V gene data show CDR1 as MDHEN and CDR2 as SYDVKM. The CDR3 totals 15 residues. Trimming at V came to 1 base and at J to 7 bases, leaving 7 bases not matched to a gene. The CDR3 region is CASSLYASGSTEQYF. In nucleotides, the CDR3 is TGTGCCAGCAGTTTATACGCTAGCGGGAGTACAGAGCAGTACTTC.

J is TRBJ2-3 and V is TRBV6-5; 8 bases match TRBD2. Trimming at V came to 5 bases and at J to 1 base, leaving 2 bases not matched to a gene. The CDR3 is 14 residues long. The germline gives CDR1 MNHEY, CDR2 SVGAGI. The DNA of the CDR3 is TGTGCCAGCAGTAGCGGGGGAGGCACAGATACGCAGTATTTT. Its protein product is CASSSGGGTDTQYF.

This clone was recorded once. The V call is TRBV2, the J call TRBJ1-4; maybe TRBD1 (5 bases). The V gene's germline CDR1 is SNHLY and CDR2 FYNNEI. V shed 2 bases and J shed 0 bases, with 13 bases lying between them. There are 17 residues in the CDR3. Written as DNA, the CDR3 is TGTGCCAGCAGTGAACTCGGCAGGGCAGCAACTAATGAAAAACTGTTTTTT. The encoded protein is CASSELGRAATNEKLFF.

The rearrangement links TRBV6-5 to TRBJ1-5, with TRBD1 identical over 9 bases. With 8 bases clipped from V and 6 bases from J, the junction kept 8 bases outside the gene matches. CDR3 size: 14 residues. Germline assignment: CDR1 MNHEY and CDR2 SVGAGI. The CDR3, as DNA: TGTGCCAGCGGAGACAGACAGGGGGGTCAGCCCCAGCATTTT. It specifies CASGDRQGGQPQHF.

This chain links TRBV10-3 with TRBJ1-1; tentatively, D is TRBD1 (6 bases). Germline CDR1 is ENHRY and CDR2 is SYGVKD. With 5 bases removed from V and 1 base from J, the gap between germline ends came to 11 bases. CDR3 length equals 14 residues. As DNA, the CDR3 is TGTGCCATCAGTACCGGACAGAAGAACACTGAAGCTTTCTTT. Amino acid sequence: CAISTGQKNTEAFF.

This sequence joins TRBV12-3 or TRBV12-4 and TRBJ1-1, with D perhaps matching TRBD1 (6 bases). V was trimmed by 4 bases and J by 7 bases, leaving 10 bases between them. This CDR3 spans 12 amino acids. The CDR3 region has the DNA TGTGCCAGCAGTTCAGGGGCCAGTGAAGCTTTCTTT. It translates to CASSSGASEAFF.

The chain uses TRBV3-1 (or the pseudogene TRBV3-2) and TRBJ2-1; weak D call: TRBD1 (6 bases). Germline V CDR1 and CDR2: LGHDT, YNNKEL (reference sequence). V lost 4 bases to trimming and J lost 1 base, with 11 bases between them. The CDR3 loop spans 15 amino acids. CDR3 nucleotides: TGTGCCAGCAGCCCACAGGGCGGTTCCTACAATGAGCAGTTCTTC. Translating gives CASSPQGGSYNEQFF.

The V and J genes are TRBV29-1 and TRBJ2-3; possible D gene TRBD2, 6 bases. Germline CDR1 reads SQVTM; CDR2 reads ANQGSEA. V dropped 1 base and J dropped 2 bases, with 13 bases sitting between them. This CDR3 is built from 15 residues. The CDR3 reads CSVEGGTGHTDTQYF. The CDR3 DNA follows: TGCAGCGTTGAAGGCGGGACGGGGCACACAGATACGCAGTATTTT.